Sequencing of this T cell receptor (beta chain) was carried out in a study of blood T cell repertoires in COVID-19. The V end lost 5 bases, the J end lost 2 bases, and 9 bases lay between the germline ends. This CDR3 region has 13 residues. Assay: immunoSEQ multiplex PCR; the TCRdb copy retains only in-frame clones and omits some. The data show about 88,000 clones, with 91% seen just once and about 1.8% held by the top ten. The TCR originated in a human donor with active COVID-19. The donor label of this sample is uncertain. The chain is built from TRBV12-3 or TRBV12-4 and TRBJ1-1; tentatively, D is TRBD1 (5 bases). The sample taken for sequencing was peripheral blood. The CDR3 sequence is CASSLDSNTEAFF. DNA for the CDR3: TGTGCCAGCAGTCTTGACAGCAACACTGAAGCTTTCTTT.